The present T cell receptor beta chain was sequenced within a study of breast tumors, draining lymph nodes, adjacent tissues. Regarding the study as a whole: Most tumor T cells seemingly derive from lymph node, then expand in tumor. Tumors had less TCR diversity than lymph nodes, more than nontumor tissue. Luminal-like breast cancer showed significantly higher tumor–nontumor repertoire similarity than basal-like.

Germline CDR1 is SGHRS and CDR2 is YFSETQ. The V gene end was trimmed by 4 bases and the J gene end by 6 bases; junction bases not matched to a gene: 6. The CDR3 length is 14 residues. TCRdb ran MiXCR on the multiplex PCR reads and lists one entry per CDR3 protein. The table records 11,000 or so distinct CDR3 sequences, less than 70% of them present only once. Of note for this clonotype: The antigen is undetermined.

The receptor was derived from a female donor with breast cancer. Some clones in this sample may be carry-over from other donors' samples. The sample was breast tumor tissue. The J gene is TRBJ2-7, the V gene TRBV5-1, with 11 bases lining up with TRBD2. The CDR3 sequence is CASSLAGGLSEQYF. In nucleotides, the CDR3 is TGCGCCAGCAGCCTAGCGGGAGGATTAAGCGAGCAGTACTTC.